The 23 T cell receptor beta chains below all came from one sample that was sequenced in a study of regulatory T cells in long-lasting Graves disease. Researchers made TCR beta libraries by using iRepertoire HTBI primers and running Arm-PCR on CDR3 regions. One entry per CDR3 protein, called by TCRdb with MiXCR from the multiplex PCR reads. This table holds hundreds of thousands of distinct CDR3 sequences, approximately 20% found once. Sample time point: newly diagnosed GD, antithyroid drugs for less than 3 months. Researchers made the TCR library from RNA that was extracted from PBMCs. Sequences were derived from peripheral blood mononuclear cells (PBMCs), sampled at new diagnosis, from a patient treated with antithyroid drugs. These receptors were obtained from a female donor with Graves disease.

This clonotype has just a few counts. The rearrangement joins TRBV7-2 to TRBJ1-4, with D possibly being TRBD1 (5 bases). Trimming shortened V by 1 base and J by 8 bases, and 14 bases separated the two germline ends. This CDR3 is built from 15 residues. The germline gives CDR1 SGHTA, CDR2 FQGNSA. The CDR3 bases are TGTGCCAGCAGCTTAGTTGGGCCCTGGGACGAAAAACTGTTTTTT. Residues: CASSLVGPWDEKLFF.

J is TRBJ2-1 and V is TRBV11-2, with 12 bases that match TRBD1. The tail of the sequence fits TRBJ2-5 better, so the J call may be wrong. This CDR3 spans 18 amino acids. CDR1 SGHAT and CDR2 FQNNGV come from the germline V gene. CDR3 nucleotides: TGTGCCAGCAGCTCGACCCGGGACAGGGGGCGCAGGTCGGAGACCCAGTACTTC. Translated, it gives CASSSTRDRGRRSETQYF.

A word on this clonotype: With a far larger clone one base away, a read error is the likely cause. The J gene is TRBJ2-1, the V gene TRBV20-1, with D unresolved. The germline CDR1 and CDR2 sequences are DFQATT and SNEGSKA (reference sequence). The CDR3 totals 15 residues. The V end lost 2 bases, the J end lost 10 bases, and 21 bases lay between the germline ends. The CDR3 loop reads CSARTLDSSSYEQFF. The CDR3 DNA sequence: TGCAGTGCTAGAACCTTAGATTCGAGCTCCTACGAGCAGTTCTTC.

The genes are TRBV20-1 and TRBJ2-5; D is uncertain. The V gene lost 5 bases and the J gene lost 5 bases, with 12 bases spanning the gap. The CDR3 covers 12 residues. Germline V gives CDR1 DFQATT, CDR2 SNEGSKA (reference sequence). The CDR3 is CSASDQSETQYF. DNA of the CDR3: TGCAGTGCTTCTGACCAGTCGGAGACCCAGTACTTC.

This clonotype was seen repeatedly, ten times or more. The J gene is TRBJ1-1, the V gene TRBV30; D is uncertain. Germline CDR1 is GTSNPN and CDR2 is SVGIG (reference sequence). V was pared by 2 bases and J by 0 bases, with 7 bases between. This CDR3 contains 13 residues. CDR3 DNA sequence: TGTGCCTGGAGTCCCGACATGAACACTGAAGCTTTCTTT. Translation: CAWSPDMNTEAFF.

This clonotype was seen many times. CDR3 sequence: CASSYVDPGNTEAFF. The CDR3 nucleotides are TGTGCCAGCAGTTACGTCGATCCGGGGAACACTGAAGCTTTCTTT. The gene calls are TRBV6-9 and TRBJ1-1; D is unresolved. V was pared by 3 bases and J by 1 base, with 12 bases between. The CDR3 consists of 15 residues. Germline CDR1 and CDR2: MNHGY and SVAAGI.

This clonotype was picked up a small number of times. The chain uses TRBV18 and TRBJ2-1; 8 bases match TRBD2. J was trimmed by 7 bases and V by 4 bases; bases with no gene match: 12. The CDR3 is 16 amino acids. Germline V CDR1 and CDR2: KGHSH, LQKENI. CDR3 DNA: TGTGCCAGCTCACTTACCCGGGAGGGCCAGGGTAATGAGCAGTTCTTC. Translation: CASSLTREGQGNEQFF. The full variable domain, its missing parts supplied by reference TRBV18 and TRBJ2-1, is NAGVMQNPRHLVRRRGQEARLRCSPMKGHSHVYWYRQLPEEGLKFMVYLQKENIIDESGMPKERFSAEFPKEGPSILRIQQVVRGDSAAYFCASSLTREGQGNEQFFGPGTRLTVL.

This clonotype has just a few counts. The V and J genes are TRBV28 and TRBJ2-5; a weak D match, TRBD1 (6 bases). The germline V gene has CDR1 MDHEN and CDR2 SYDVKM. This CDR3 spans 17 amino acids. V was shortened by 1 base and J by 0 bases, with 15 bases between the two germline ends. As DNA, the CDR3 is TGTGCCAGCAGTTTATTCCGGAACAGGGCGTACCAAGAGACCCAGTACTTC. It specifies CASSLFRNRAYQETQYF.

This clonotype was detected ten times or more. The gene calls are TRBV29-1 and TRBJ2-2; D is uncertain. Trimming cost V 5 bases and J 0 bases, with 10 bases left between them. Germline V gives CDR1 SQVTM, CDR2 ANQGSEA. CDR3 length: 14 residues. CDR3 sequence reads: CSVYGSSNTGELFF. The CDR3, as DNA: TGCAGCGTTTACGGCAGCTCGAACACCGGGGAGCTGTTTTTT.

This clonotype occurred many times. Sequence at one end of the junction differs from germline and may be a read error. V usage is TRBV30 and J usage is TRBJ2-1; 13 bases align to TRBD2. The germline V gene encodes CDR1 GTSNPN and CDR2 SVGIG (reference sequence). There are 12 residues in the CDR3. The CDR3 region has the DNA TGTGCCTGCCCCACTAGCGGGAGGGCCTGGAGCTTC. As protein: CACPTSGRAWSF.

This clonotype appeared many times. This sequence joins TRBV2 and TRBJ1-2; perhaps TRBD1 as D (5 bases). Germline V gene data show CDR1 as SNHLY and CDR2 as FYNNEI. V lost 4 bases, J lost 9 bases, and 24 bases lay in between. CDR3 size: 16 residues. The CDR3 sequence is CASSAGSGGTRRSYTF. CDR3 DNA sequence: TGTGCCAGCAGTGCGGGGTCAGGCGGGACCCGGCGTAGCTACACCTTC.

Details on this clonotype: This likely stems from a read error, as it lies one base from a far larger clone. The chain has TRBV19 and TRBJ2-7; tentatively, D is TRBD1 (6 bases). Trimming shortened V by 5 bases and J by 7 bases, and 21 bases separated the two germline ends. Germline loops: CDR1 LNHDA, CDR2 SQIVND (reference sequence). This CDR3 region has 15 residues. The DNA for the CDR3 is TGTGCCAGTAGTCCACAGGGAAGTGCCTACAATGAGCAGTACTTC. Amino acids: CASSPQGSAYNEQYF.

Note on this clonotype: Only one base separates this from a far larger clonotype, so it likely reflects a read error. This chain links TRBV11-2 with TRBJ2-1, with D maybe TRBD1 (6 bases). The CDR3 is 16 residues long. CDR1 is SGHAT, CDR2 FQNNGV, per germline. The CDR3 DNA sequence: TGTGCCAGCAGCCCCCAGGGGTTCGCGGGCCAAGAGACCCTGTACTTC. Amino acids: CASSPQGFAGQETLYF.

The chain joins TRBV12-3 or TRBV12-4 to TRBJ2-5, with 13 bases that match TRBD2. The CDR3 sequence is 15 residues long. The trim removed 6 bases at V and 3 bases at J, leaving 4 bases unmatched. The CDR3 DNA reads TGTGCCAGCAGGCCACTAGCGGGGGGGGAAGAGACCCAGTACTTC. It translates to CASRPLAGGEETQYF.

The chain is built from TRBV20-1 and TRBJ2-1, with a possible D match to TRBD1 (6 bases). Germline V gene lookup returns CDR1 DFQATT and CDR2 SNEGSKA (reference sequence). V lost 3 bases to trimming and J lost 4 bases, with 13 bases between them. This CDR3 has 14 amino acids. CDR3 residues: CSARQGSYYNEQFF. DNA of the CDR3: TGCAGTGCTAGGCAGGGGTCGTATTACAATGAGCAGTTCTTC.

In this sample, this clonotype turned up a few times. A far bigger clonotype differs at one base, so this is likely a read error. DNA of the CDR3: TGTGCCAGCAGCTTAGAAGGGCGGGAGGGCCTTGATGAGCAGTACTTC. Its protein product is CASSLEGREGLDEQYF. V and J are TRBV11-1 and TRBJ2-7, with TRBD2 matching 9 bases. The J segment lost 7 bases and the V segment lost 1 base, leaving 11 bases of the junction unmatched. Germline CDR1 is SGHAT and CDR2 is FQDESV (reference sequence). The CDR3 spans 16 residues.

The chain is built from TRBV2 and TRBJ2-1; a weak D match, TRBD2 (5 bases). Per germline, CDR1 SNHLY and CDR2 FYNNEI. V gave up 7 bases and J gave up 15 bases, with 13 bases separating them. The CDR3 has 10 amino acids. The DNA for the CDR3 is TGTGCCAGCATTGAGAGGGTGGCGTTCTTC. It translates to CASIERVAFF.

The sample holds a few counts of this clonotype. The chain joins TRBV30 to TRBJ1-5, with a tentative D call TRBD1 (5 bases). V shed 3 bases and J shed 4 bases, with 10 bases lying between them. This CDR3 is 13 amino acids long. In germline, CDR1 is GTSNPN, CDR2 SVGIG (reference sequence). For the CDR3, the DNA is TGTGCCTGGAGCATGACAGTTAATCAGCCCCAGCATTTT. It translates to CAWSMTVNQPQHF.

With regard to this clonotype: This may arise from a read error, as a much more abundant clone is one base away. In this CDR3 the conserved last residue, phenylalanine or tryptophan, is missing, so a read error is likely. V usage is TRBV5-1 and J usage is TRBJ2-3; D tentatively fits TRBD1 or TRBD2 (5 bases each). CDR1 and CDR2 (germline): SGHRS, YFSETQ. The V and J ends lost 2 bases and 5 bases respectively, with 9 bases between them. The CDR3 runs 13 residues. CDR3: CASSFQGEDTQYL. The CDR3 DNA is TGCGCCAGCAGCTTTCAGGGAGAAGATACGCAGTATTTG.

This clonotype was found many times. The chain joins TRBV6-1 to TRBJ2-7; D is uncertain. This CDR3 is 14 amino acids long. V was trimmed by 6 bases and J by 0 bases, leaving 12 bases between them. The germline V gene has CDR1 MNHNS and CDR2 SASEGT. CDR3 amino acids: CASRTPTSSYEQYF. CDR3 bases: TGTGCCAGCAGAACACCGACGAGCTCCTACGAGCAGTACTTC.

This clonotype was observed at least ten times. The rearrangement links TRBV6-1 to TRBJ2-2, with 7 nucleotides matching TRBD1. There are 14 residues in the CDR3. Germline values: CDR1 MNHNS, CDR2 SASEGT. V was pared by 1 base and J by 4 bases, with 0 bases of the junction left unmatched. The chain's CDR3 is CASSEGQGTGELFF. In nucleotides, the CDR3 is TGTGCCAGCAGTGAAGGACAGGGCACCGGGGAGCTGTTTTTT.

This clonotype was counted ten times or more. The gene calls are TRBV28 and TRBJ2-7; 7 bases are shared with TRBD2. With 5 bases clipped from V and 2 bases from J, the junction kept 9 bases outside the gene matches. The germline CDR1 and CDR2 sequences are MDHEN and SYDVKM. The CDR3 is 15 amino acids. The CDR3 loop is CASSPLREGPYEQYF. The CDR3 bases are TGTGCCAGCAGTCCCTTGAGGGAGGGCCCCTACGAGCAGTACTTC. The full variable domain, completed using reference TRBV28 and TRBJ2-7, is DVKVTQSSRYLVKRTGEKVFLECVQDMDHENMFWYRQDPGLGLRLIYFSYDVKMKEKGDIPEGYSVSREKKERFSLILESASTNQTSMYLCASSPLREGPYEQYFGPGTRLTVT.

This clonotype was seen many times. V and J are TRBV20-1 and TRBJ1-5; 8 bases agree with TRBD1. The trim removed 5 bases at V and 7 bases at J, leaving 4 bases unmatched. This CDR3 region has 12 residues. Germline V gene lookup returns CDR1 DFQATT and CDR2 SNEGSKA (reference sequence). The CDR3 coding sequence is TGCAGTGCTGGACAGGGTCAACAGCCCCAGCATTTT. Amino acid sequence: CSAGQGQQPQHF.